Each of the 6 T cell receptor beta chains below was sequenced from the same sample in a study of shared clonotypes between healthy human individuals. Sequencing used immunoSEQ multiplex PCR; TCRdb keeps in-frame clones, though not all of them. Here the sample spans roughly 1,500,000 clones, approximately 98.5% being singletons. Input material: naive CD4+ T cells sorted from blood. This sample's subset: CD45RA+ positively selected. These receptors all come from a man aged 25 to 45 in good health.

Here the CDR3 reads CASSEAWGGEQYF. For the CDR3, the DNA is TGTGCCAGCAGTGAAGCTTGGGGAGGCGAGCAGTACTTC. The genes are TRBV2 and TRBJ2-7; tentatively, D is TRBD2 (6 bases). This CDR3 has 13 residues. V was shortened by 0 bases and J by 6 bases, with 9 bases between the two germline ends. Germline V lookup: CDR1 SNHLY, CDR2 FYNNEI.

This chain connects TRBV9 to TRBJ1-4; D is uncertain. V dropped 0 bases and J dropped 7 bases, with 10 bases sitting between them. The CDR3 runs to 14 residues. CDR1 and CDR2 from the germline V gene are SGDLS and YYNGEE. The CDR3 nucleotides read TGTGCCAGCAGCGTAGAAGGGTGGGGTGAAAAACTGTTTTTT. It specifies CASSVEGWGEKLFF.

This rearrangement joins TRBV6-1 to TRBJ2-1; the match to TRBD2 covers 14 bases. V lost 6 bases to trimming and J lost 9 bases; unmatched junction nucleotides: 7. This CDR3 has 15 residues. Germline V lookup: CDR1 MNHNS, CDR2 SASEGT. CDR3 nucleotides: TGTGCCAGCAGACACGGACTAGCGGGAGGTTTTGAGCAGTTCTTC. This translates into CASRHGLAGGFEQFF.

J is TRBJ2-1 and V is TRBV7-7; perhaps TRBD1 as D (6 bases). The V and J ends lost 1 base and 9 bases respectively, with 16 bases between them. The CDR3 sequence is 15 residues long. Germline V gene lookup returns CDR1 SSHAT and CDR2 FNYEAQ (reference sequence). In DNA, the CDR3 is TGTGCCAGCAGCTTAGTTGGTACAGGGACGAGTGAGCAGTTCTTC. This gives the protein CASSLVGTGTSEQFF.

The chain uses TRBV7-9 and TRBJ2-1, with D unresolved. The CDR3 totals 13 residues. Germline lookup yields CDR1 SEHNR and CDR2 FQNEAQ (reference sequence). V gave up 5 bases and J gave up 8 bases, with 13 bases separating them. The CDR3 reads CASSPWTGDEQFF. In DNA, the CDR3 is TGTGCCAGCAGCCCATGGACGGGTGATGAGCAGTTCTTC.

The chain joins TRBV5-4 to TRBJ1-1; 7 bases are shared with TRBD1. Unmatched junction bases numbered 9, after V lost 1 base and J lost 9 bases. CDR1 and CDR2 from the germline V gene are SGHNT and YYREEE (reference sequence). CDR3 size: 14 residues. CDR3: CASSLQGGPSKAFF. CDR3 coding DNA: TGTGCCAGCAGCTTGCAAGGGGGCCCCTCCAAAGCTTTCTTT. The full variable domain, completed using reference TRBV5-4 and TRBJ1-1, is ETGVTQSPTHLIKTRGQQVTLRCSSQSGHNTVSWYQQALGQGPQFIFQYYREEENGRGNFPPRFSGLQFPNYSSELNVNALELDDSALYLCASSLQGGPSKAFFGQGTRLTVV.